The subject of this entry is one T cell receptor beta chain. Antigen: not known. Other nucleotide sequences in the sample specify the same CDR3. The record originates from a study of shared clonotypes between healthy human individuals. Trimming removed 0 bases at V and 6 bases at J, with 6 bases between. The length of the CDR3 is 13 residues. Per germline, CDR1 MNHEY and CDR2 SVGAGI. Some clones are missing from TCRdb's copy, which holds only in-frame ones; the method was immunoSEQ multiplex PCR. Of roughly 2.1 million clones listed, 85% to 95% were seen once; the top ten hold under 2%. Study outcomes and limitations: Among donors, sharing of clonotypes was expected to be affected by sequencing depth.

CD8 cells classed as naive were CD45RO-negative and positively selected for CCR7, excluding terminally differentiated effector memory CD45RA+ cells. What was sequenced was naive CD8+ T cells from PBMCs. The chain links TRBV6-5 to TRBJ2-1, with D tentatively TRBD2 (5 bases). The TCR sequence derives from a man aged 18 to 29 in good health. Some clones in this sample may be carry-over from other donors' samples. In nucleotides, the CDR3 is TGTGCCAGCAGTTACTCGCGGGTCAATGAGCAGTTCTTC. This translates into CASSYSRVNEQFF.